Listed below are T cell receptor beta chains from one sample, sequenced in a study of cytomegalovirus exposure and HLA in healthy donors. The assay was immunoSEQ multiplex PCR, and TCRdb's table has in-frame clones only and misses some. The sample shows about 160,000 clones, around 84% of them seen only once. Material for sequencing was PBMCs. These receptors were taken from a man younger than 35 in good health and CMV-seropositive. CDR3s include the opening cysteine and the closing phenylalanine or tryptophan. Each record gives: clone size, J gene, D gene, V gene, CDR3 DNA, CDR3 protein. A D gene is named only where the DNA matches it firmly. Size values are once, few and many counts, or a class for expanded clones, and some rows have none.

-	TRBJ1-1	-	TRBV5-1	TGCGCCAGCAGCTTGCAAGGAGAGTCTGAAGCTTTCTTT	CASSLQGESEAFF
-	TRBJ1-4	-	TRBV7-2	TGTGCCAGCAGCTTAGACAGGGCTGATGAAAAACTGTTTTTT	CASSLDRADEKLFF
-	TRBJ1-3	-	TRBV4-1	TGCGCCAGCAGCCAAGAGCTCCTCCCAGGGGAGGGTGGAAACACCATATATTTT	CASSQELLPGEGGNTIYF
-	TRBJ2-3	-	TRBV5-1	TGCGCCAGCAGCTTGTACAGCCTCACAGATACGCAGTATTTT	CASSLYSLTDTQYF
-	TRBJ2-2	TRBD2	TRBV29-1	TGCAGCGTTGGTCTCGCGGGGGGCTCCGGGGAGCTGTTTTTT	CSVGLAGGSGELFF
-	TRBJ2-1	-	TRBV7-2	TGTGCCAGCAGCTTAGGTTCAGGGGTTGAGCAGTTCTTC	CASSLGSGVEQFF
-	TRBJ1-1	-	TRBV10-2	TGCGCCAGCAGCGAGACAGAGCTGAACACTGAAGCTTTCTTT	CASSETELNTEAFF
-	TRBJ2-7	-	TRBV11-2	TGTGCCAGCAGCTTAGAGGCCCGGCGGGGAGACGAGCAGTACTTC	CASSLEARRGDEQYF
-	TRBJ2-7	TRBD1	TRBV5-6	TGTGCCAGCAGCACCGAACTCCAGGGGGCCTACGAGCAGTACTTC	CASSTELQGAYEQYF
-	TRBJ1-1	TRBD1	TRBV7-9	TGTGCCAGCAGCCTGGGACAGGGGATAAGCACTGAAGCTTTCTTT	CASSLGQGISTEAFF
-	TRBJ2-7	-	TRBV6-5	TGTGCCAGCGAAAGGGGAAGCAACTCCTACGAGCAGTACTTC	CASERGSNSYEQYF
-	TRBJ1-1	-	TRBV20-1	TGCAGTGCTAGACCGGGGACAGAAGCTTTCTTT	CSARPGTEAFF
once	TRBJ2-2	-	TRBV5-3	TGTGCCAGAAGCTTGTCCAGGGGCCCGTCCACCGGGGAGCTGTTTTTT	CARSLSRGPSTGELFF
-	TRBJ1-6	-	TRBV6-5	TGTGCCAGCAGCATCGACGGGGTTAATTCACCCCTCCACTTT	CASSIDGVNSPLHF
-	TRBJ1-4	TRBD1	TRBV6-1	TGTGCCAGCGGCGGACAGGGGGCGGTCAAACTGTTTTTT	CASGGQGAVKLFF
-	TRBJ2-7	TRBD1	TRBV28	TGTGCCAGCATCGGGGACAGGGGTGTGGACGAGCAGTACTTC	CASIGDRGVDEQYF
few	TRBJ1-3	-	TRBV2	TGTGCCAGCAGTGAGCGAACAGGGATCTCTGGAAACACCATATATTTT	CASSERTGISGNTIYF
-	TRBJ2-5	TRBD2	TRBV5-4	TGTGCCAGCAGCACCGGGACTAGCGGGGGGAAAGAGACCCAGTACTTC	CASSTGTSGGKETQYF
-	TRBJ2-3	-	TRBV5-8	TGTGCCAGCAGCACGGACTTGTCAAGCACAGATACGCAGTATTTT	CASSTDLSSTDTQYF
-	TRBJ2-2	TRBD1	TRBV5-1	TGCGCCAGCCGACAGGGATCCGGCACCGGGGAGCTGTTTTTT	CASRQGSGTGELFF
-	TRBJ1-1	TRBD1	TRBV6-6	TGTGCCAGCAGTACCCCTACAGGGGAGGACACTGAAGCTTTCTTT	CASSTPTGEDTEAFF
-	TRBJ2-2	TRBD2	TRBV11-1	TGTGCCAGCAGCTTAATGTCTAGCGGGGCCACCGGGGAGCTGTTTTTT	CASSLMSSGATGELFF
-	TRBJ2-1	-	TRBV11-2	TGTGCCAGCAGCGCCCGGGGACTCCTTAATGAGCAGTTCTTC	CASSARGLLNEQFF
few	TRBJ1-6	TRBD1	TRBV4-2	TGTGCCAGCAGCCAGGGACAGGAAAATTCACCCCTCCACTTT	CASSQGQENSPLHF
-	TRBJ2-1	-	TRBV9	TGTGCCAGCCAAAGGGGGGGGCGGCAGTTCTTC	CASQRGGRQFF
-	TRBJ2-2	-	TRBV4-2	TGTGCCAGCAGCCAAGATGGTCGAGAGGGGAACACCGGGGAGCTGTTTTTT	CASSQDGREGNTGELFF
-	TRBJ1-4	-	TRBV27	TGTGCCAGCAGGCTGGGAGGACCTAATGAAAAACTGTTTTTT	CASRLGGPNEKLFF
-	TRBJ2-1	-	TRBV10-3	TGTGCCATCAGTGGGACAGCATACAATGAGCAGTTCTTC	CAISGTAYNEQFF
-	TRBJ2-6	-	TRBV9	TGTGCCAGCAGCGTCGGGACACGGAACTCTGGGGCCAACGGCCTGACTTTC	CASSVGTRNSGANGLTF
-	TRBJ2-2	-	TRBV7-8	TGTGCCAGCACTCTACCCCCCCGCGGGGGCGCGAACACCGGGGAGCTGTTTTTT	CASTLPPRGGANTGELFF
-	TRBJ1-2	-	TRBV19	TGTGCCAGTAGTATCAGGGGTAACTATGGCTACACCTTC	CASSIRGNYGYTF
-	TRBJ1-1	TRBD1	TRBV6-5	TGTGCCAGCAGGGTGACAGGGGGTAGTCGCACTGAAGCTTTCTTT	CASRVTGGSRTEAFF